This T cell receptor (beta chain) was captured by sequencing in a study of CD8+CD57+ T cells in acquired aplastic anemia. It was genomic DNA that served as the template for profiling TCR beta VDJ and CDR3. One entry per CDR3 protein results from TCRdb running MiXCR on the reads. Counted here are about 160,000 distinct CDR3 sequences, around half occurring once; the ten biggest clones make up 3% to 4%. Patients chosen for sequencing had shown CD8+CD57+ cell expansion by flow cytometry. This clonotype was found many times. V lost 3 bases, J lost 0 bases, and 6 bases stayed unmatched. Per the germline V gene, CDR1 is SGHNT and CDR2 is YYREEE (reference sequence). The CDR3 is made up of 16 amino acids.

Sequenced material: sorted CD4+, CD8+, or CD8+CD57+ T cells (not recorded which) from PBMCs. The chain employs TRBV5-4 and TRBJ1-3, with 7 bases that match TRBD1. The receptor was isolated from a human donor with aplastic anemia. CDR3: CASSSGTASSGNTIYF. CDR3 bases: TGTGCCAGCAGCTCCGGGACAGCGAGCTCTGGAAACACCATATATTTT.